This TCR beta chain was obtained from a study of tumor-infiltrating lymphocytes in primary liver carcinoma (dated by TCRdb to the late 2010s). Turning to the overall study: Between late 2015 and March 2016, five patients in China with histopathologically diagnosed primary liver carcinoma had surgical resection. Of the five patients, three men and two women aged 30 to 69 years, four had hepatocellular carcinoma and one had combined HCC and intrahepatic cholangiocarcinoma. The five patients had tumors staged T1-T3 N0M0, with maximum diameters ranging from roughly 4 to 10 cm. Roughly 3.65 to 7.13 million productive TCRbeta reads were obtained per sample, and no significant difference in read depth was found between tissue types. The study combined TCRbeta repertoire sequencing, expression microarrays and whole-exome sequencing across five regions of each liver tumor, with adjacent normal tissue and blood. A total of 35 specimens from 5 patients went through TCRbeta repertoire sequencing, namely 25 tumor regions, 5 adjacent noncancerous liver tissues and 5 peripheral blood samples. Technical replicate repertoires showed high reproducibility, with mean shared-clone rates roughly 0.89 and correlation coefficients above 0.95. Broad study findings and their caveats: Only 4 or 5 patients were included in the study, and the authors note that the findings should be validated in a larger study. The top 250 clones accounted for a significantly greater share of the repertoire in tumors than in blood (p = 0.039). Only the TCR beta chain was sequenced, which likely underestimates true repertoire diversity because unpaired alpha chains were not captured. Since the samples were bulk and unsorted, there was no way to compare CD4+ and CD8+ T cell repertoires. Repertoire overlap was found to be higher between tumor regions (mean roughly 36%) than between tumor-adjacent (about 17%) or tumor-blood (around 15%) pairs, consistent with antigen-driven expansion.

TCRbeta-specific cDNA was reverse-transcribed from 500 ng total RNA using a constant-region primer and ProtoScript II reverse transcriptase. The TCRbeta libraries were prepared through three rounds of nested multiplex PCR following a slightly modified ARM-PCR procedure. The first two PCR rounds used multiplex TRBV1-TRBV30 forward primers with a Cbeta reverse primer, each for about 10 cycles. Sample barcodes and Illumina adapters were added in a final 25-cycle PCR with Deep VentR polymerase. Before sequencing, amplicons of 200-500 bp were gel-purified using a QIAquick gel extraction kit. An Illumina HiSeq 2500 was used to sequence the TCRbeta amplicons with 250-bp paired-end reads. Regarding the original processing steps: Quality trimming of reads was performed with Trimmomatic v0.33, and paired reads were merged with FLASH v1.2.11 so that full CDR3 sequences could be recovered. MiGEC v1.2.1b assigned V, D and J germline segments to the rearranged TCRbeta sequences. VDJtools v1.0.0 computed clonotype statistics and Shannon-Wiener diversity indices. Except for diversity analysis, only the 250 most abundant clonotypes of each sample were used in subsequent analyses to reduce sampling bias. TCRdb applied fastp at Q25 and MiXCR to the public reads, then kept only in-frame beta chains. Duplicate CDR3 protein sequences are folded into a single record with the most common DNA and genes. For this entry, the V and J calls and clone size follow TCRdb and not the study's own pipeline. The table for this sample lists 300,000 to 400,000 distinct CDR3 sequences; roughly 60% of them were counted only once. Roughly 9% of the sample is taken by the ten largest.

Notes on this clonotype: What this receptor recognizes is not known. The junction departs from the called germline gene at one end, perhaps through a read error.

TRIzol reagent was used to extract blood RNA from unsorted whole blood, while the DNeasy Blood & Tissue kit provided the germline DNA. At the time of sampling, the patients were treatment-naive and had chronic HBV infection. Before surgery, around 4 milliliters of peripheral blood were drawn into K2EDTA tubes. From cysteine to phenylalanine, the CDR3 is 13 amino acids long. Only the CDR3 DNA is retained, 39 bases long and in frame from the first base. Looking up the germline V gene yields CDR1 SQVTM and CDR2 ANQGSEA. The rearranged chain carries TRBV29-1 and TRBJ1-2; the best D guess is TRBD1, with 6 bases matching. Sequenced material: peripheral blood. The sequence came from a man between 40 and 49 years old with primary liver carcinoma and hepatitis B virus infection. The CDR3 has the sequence CSIEGGLWTGYTF. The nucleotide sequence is TGCAGCATTGAAGGGGGGCTGTGGACTGGCTACACCTTC.